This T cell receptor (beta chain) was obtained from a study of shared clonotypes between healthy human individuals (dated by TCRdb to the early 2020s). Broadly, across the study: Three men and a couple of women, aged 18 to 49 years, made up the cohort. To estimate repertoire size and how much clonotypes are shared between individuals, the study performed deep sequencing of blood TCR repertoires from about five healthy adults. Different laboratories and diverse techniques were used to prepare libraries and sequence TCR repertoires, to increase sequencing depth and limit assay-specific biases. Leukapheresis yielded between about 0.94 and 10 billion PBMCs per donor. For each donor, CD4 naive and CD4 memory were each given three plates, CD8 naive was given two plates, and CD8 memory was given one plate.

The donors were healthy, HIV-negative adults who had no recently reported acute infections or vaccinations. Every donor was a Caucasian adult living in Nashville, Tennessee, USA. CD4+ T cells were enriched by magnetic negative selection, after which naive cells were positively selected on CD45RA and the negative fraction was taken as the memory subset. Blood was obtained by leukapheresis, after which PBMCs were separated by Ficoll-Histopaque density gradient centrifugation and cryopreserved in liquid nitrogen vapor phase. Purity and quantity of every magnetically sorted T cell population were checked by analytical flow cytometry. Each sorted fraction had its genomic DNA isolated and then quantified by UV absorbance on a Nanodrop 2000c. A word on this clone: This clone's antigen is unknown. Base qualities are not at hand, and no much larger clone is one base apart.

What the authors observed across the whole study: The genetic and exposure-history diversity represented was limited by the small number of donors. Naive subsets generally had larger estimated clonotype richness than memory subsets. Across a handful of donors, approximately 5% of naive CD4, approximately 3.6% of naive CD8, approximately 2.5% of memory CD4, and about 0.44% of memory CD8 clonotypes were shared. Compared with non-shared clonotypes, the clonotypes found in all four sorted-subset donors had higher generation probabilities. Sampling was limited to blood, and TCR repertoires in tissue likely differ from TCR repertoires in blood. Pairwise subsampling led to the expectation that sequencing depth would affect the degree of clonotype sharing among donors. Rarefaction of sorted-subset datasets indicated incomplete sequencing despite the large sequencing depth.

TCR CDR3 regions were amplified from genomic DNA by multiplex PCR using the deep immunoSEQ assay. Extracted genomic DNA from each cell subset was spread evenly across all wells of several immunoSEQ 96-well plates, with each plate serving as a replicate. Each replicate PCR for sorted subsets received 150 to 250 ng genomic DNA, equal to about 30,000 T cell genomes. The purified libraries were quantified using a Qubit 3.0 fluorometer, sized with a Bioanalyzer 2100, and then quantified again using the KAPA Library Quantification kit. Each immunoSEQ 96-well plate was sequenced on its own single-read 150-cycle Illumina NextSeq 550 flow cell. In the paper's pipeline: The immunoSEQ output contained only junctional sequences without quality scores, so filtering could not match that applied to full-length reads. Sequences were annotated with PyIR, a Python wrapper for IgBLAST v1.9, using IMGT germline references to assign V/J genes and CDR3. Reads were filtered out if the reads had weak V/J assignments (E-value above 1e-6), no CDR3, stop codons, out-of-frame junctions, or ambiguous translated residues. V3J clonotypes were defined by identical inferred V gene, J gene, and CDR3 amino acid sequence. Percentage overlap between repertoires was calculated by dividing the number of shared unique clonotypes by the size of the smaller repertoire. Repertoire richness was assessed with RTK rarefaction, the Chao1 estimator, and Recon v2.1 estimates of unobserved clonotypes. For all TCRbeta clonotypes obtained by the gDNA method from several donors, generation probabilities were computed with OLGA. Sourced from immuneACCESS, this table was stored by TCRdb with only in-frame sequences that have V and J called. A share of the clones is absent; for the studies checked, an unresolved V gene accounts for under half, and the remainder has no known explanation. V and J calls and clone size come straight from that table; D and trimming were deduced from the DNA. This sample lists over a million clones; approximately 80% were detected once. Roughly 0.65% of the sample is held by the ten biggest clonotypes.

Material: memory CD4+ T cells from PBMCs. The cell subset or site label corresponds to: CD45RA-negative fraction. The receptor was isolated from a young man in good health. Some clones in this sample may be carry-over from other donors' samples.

The DNA sequence reads TGTGCCAGCAGCTTAGACGGGTCCGGCCAAGAGACCCAGTACTTC. Protein translation: CASSLDGSGQETQYF. The chain is made from TRBV7-7 and TRBJ2-5; no D gene can be assigned with confidence. Spanning cysteine to phenylalanine, the CDR3 consists of 15 amino acids. Only the CDR3 DNA stays, 45 bases, in frame from base 1. A distance of 10 bases separates the germline ends of V and J, which lose 1 base and 1 base respectively. CDR1 SSHAT and CDR2 FNYEAQ were looked up in the germline V gene (reference sequence).